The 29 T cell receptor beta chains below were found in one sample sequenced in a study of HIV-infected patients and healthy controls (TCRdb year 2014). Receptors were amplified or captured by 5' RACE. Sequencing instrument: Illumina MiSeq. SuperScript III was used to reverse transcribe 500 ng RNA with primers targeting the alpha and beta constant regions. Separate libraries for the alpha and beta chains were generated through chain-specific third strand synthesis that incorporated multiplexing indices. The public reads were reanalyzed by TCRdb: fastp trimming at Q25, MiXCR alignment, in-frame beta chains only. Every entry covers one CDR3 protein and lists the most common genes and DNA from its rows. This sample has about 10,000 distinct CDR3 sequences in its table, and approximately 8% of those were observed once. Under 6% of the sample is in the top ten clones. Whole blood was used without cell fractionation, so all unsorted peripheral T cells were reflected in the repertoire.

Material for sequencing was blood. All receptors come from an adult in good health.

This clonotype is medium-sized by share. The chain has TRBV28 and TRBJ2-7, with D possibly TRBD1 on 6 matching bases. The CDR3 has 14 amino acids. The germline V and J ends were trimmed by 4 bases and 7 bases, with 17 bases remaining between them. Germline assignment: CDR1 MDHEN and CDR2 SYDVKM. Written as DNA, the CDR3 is TGTGCCAGCAGTTCCGGGACACTAGAAACGGAGCAGTACTTC. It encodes CASSSGTLETEQYF.

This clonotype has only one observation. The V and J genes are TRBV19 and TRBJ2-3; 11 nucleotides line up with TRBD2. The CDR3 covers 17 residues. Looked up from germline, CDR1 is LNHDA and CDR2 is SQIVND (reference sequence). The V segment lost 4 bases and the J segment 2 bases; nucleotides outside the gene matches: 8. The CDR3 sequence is CASSSMYSGGATDTQYF. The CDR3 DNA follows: TGTGCCAGTAGTAGTATGTATAGCGGGGGGGCCACAGATACGCAGTATTTT.

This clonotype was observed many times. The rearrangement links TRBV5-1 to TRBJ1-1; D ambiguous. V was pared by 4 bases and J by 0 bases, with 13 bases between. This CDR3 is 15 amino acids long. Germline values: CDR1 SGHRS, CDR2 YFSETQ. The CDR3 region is CASSIGLNMNTEAFF. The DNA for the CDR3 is TGCGCCAGCAGCATAGGACTGAACATGAACACTGAAGCTTTCTTT. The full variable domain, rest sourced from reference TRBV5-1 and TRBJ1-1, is KAGVTQTPRYLIKTRGQQVTLSCSPISGHRSVSWYQQTPGQGLQFLFEYFSETQRNKGNFPGRFSGRQFSNSRSEMNVSTLELGDSALYLCASSIGLNMNTEAFFGQGTRLTVV.

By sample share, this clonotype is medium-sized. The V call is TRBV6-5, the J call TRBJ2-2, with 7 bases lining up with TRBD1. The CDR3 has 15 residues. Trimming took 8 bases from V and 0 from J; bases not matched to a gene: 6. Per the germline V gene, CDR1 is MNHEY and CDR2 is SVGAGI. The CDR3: CASVKDRTNTGELFF. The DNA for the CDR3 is TGTGCCAGCGTCAAGGACAGGACGAACACCGGGGAGCTGTTTTTT.

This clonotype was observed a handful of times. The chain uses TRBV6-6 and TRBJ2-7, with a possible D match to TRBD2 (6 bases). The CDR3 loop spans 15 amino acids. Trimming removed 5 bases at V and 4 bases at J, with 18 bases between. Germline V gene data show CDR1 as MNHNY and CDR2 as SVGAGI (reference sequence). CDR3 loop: CASSIRDLGTYEQYF. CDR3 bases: TGTGCCAGCAGTATCCGGGACTTGGGGACGTACGAGCAGTACTTC.

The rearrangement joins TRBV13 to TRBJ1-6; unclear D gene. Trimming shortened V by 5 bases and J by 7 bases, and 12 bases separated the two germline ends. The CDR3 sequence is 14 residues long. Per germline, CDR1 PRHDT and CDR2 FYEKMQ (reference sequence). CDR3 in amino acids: CASSVAWVNSPLHF. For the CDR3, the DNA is TGTGCCAGCAGCGTGGCGTGGGTAAATTCACCCCTCCACTTT.

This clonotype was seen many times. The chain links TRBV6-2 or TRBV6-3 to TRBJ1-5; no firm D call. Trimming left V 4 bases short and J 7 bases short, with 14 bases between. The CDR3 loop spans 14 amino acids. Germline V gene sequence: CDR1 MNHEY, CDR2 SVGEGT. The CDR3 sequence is CASSLGPVRQPQHF. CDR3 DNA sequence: TGTGCCAGCAGTTTAGGGCCGGTCCGGCAGCCCCAGCATTTT.

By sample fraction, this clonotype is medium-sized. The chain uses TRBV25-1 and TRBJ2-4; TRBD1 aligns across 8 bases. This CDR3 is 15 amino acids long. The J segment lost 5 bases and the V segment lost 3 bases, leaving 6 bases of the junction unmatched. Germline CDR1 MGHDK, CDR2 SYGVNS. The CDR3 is CASSDWDRSQNIQYF. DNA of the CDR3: TGTGCCAGCAGTGATTGGGACAGGTCCCAAAACATTCAGTACTTC.

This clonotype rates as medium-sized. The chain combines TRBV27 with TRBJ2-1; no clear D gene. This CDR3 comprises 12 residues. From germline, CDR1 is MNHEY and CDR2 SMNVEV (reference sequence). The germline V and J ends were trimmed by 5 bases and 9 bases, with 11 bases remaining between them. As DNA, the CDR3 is TGTGCCAGCAGTCACCGGAGCAGTGAGCAGTTCTTC. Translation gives CASSHRSSEQFF.

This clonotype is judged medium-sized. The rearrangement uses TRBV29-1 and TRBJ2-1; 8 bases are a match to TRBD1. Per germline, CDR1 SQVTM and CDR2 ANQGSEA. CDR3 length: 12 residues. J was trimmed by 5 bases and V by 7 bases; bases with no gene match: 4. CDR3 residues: CSAGGDHNEQFF. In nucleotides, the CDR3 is TGCAGCGCAGGGGGCGACCACAATGAGCAGTTCTTC.

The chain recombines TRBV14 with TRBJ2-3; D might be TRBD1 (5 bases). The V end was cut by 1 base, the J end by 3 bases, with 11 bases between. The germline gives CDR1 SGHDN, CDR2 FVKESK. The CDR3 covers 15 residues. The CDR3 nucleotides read TGTGCCAGCAGCCAAGCTCCAGGGTTGACAGATACGCAGTATTTT. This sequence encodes CASSQAPGLTDTQYF.

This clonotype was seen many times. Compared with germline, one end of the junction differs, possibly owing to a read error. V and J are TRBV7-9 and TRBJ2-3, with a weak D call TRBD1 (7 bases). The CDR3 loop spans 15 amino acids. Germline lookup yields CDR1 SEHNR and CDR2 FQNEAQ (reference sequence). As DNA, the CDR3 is TGTGCCAGCAACTTAGGACAGGACTATGTCGATACGCAGTATTTT. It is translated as CASNLGQDYVDTQYF.

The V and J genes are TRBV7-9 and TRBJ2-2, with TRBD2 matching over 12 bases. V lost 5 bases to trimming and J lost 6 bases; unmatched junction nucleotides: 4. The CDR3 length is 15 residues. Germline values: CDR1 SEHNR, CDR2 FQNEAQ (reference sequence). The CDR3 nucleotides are TGTGCCAGCAGCCCGACTAGCGGGAGATCCGGGGAGCTGTTTTTT. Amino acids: CASSPTSGRSGELFF. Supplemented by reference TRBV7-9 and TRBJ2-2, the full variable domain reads DTGVSQNPRHKITKRGQNVTFRCDPISEHNRLYWYRQTLGQGPEFLTYFQNEAQLEKSRLLSDRFSAERPKGSFSTLEIQRTEQGDSAMYLCASSPTSGRSGELFFGEGSRLTVL.

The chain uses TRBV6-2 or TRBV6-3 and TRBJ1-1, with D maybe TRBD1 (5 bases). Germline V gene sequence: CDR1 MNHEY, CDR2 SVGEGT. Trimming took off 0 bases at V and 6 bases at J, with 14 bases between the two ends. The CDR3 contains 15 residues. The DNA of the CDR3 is TGTGCCAGCAGTTACTCGCGGGGGTCGGGCGCTGAAGCTTTCTTT. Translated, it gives CASSYSRGSGAEAFF.

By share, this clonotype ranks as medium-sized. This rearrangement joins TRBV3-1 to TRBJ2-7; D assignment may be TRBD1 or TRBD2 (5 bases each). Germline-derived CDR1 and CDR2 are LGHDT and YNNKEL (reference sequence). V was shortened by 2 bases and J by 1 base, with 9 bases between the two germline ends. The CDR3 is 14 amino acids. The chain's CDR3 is CASSQWDGSYEQYF. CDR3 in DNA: TGTGCCAGCAGCCAATGGGACGGTTCCTACGAGCAGTACTTC.

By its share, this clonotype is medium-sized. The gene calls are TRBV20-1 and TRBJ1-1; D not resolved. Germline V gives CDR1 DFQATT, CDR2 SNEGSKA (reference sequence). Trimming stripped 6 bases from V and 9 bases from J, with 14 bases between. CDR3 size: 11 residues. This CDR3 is CSAPTSYQAFF. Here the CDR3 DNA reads TGCAGTGCCCCAACTTCGTACCAAGCTTTCTTT.

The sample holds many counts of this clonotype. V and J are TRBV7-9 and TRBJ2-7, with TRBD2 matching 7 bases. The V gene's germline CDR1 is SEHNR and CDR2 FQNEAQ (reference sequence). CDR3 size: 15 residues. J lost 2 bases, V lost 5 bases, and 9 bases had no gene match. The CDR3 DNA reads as TGTGCCAGCAGCCCACCGGGAGGTGGCACCTACGAGCAGTACTTC. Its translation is CASSPPGGGTYEQYF. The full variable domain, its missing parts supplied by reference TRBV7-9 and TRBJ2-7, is DTGVSQNPRHKITKRGQNVTFRCDPISEHNRLYWYRQTLGQGPEFLTYFQNEAQLEKSRLLSDRFSAERPKGSFSTLEIQRTEQGDSAMYLCASSPPGGGTYEQYFGPGTRLTVT.

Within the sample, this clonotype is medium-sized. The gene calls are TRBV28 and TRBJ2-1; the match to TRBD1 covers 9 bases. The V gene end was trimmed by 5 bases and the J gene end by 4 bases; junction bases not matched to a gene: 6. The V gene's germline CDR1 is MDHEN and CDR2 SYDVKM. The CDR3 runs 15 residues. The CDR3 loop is CASSRGQGWYNEQFF. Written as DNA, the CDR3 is TGTGCCAGCAGTCGTGGACAGGGGTGGTACAATGAGCAGTTCTTC.

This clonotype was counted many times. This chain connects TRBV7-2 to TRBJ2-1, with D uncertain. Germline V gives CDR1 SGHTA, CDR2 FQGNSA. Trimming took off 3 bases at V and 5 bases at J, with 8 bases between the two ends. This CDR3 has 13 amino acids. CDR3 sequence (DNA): TGTGCCAGCAGCTTCGGTGGCCACAATGAGCAGTTCTTC. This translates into CASSFGGHNEQFF.

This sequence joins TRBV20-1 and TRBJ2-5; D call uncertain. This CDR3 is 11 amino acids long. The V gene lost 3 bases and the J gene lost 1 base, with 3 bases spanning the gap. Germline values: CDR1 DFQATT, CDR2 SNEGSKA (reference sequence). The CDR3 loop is CSASAQETQYF. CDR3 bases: TGCAGTGCTAGTGCCCAAGAGACCCAGTACTTC.

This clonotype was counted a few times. CDR3 nucleotide sequence: TGTGCCAGCAGCCAAGGGGACACCGGGGAGCTGTTTTTT. Encoded protein: CASSQGDTGELFF. The chain recombines TRBV3-1 with TRBJ2-2; D uncertain. The germline V gene has CDR1 LGHDT and CDR2 YNNKEL (reference sequence). The CDR3 covers 13 residues. Trimming took 1 base from V and 3 from J, leaving 3 bases between them.

CDR3 region: CSVAGGLATNEKLFF. The CDR3 DNA sequence: TGCAGCGTTGCAGGGGGCCTTGCAACTAATGAAAAACTGTTTTTT. This sequence joins TRBV29-1 and TRBJ1-4; the match to TRBD1 covers 8 bases. Germline V gene data show CDR1 as SQVTM and CDR2 as ANQGSEA. After removal of 4 bases from V and 0 bases from J, the junction contained 4 bases not matched to a gene. The CDR3 covers 15 residues.

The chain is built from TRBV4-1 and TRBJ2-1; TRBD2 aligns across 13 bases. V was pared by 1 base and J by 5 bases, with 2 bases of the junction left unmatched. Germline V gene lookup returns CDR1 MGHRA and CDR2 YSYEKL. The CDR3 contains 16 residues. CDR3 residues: CASSQAGTSGNNEQFF. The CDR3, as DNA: TGCGCCAGCAGCCAAGCCGGGACTAGCGGGAACAATGAGCAGTTCTTC.

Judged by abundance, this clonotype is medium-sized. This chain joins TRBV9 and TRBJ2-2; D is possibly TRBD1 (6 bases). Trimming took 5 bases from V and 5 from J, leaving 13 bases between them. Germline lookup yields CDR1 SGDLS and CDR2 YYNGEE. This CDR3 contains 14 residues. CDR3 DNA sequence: TGTGCCAGCAGGGACGGGACAACAACCGGGGAGCTGTTTTTT. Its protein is CASRDGTTTGELFF.

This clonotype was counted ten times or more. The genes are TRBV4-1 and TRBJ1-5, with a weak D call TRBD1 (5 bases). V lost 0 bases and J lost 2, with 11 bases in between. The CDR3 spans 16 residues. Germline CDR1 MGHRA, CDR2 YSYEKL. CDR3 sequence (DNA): TGCGCCAGCAGCCAAGATGGGGGACTGGGCAATCAGCCCCAGCATTTT. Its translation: CASSQDGGLGNQPQHF.

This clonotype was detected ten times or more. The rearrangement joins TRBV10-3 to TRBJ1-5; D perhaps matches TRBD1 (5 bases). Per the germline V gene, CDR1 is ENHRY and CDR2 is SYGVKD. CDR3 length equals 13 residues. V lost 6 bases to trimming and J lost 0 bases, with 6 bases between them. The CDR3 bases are TGTGCCATCAGCAGGGATAGCAATCAGCCCCAGCATTTT. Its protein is CAISRDSNQPQHF.

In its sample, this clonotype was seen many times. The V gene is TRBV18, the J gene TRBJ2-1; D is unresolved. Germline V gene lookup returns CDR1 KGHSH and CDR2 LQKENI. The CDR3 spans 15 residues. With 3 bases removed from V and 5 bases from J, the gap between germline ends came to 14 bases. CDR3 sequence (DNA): TGTGCCAGCTCACCCGTTAGAAGGAGCAACAATGAGCAGTTCTTC. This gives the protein CASSPVRRSNNEQFF.

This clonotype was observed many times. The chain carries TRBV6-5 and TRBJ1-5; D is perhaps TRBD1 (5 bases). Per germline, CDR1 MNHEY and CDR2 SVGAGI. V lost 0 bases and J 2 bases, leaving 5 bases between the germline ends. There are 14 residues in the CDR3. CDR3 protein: CASSYSGGNQPQHF. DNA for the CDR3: TGTGCCAGCAGTTACTCGGGGGGCAATCAGCCCCAGCATTTT.

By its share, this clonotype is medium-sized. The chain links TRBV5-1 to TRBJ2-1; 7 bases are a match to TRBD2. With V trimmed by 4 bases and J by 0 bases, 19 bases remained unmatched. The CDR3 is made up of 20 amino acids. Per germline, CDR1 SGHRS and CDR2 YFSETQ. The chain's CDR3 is CASSIRGGSYLPSSYNEQFF. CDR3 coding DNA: TGCGCCAGCAGCATTAGGGGCGGGAGCTACCTACCAAGCTCCTACAATGAGCAGTTCTTC. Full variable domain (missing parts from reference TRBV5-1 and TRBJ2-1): KAGVTQTPRYLIKTRGQQVTLSCSPISGHRSVSWYQQTPGQGLQFLFEYFSETQRNKGNFPGRFSGRQFSNSRSEMNVSTLELGDSALYLCASSIRGGSYLPSSYNEQFFGPGTRLTVL.